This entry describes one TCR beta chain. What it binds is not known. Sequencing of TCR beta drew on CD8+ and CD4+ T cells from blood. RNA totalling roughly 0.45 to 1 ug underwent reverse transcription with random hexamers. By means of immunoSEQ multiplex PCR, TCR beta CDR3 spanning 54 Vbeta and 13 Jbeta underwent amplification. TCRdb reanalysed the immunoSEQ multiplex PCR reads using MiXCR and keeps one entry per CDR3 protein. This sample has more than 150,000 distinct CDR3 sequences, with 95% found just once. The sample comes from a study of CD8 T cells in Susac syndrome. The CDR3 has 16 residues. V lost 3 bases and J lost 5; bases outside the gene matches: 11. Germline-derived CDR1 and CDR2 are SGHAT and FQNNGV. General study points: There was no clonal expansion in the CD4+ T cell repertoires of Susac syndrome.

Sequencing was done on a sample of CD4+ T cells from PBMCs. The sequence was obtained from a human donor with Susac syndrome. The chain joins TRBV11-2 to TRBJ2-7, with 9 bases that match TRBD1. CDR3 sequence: CASSFERGTGFHEQYF. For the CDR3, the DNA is TGTGCCAGCAGCTTCGAACGAGGGACAGGGTTCCACGAGCAGTACTTC.